These T cell receptor beta chains were read from a single sample in a study of blood T cell repertoires in COVID-19. Repertoires were generated with immunoSEQ multiplex PCR, while TCRdb's copy carries only in-frame clones and drops some. The table lists about 280,000 clones, roughly 87% of them singletons. Sequencing was performed on peripheral blood. The receptors derive from a human donor in a cohort sampled during active COVID-19. Both conserved end residues are part of each CDR3. Each record gives: V gene, D gene, clone size, J gene, CDR3 DNA, CDR3 protein. A D gene is named only where the DNA matches it firmly. Size values are once, few and many counts, or a class for expanded clones, and some rows have none.

V gene: TRBV7-2; D gene: NA; clone size: NA; J gene: TRBJ2-1; CDR3 DNA: TGTGCCAGCAGCTCGGCCCCAGGGCAAGGGTCTAATGAGCAGTTCTTC; CDR3 protein: CASSSAPGQGSNEQFF
V gene: TRBV4-1; D gene: NA; clone size: NA; J gene: TRBJ1-2; CDR3 DNA: TGCGCCAGCAGCCATCTCACCGAGGGACTCGATAGCTACACCTTC; CDR3 protein: CASSHLTEGLDSYTF
V gene: TRBV18; D gene: NA; clone size: few; J gene: TRBJ1-1; CDR3 DNA: TGTGCCAGCTCTTCTAAGGAGGGTTGGGCTTTCTTT; CDR3 protein: CASSSKEGWAFF
V gene: TRBV27; D gene: NA; clone size: NA; J gene: TRBJ2-7; CDR3 DNA: TGTGCCAGCAGTTTAGGTCTGGCGGGAGAGCAGTACTTC; CDR3 protein: CASSLGLAGEQYF
V gene: TRBV6-1; D gene: NA; clone size: once; J gene: TRBJ2-7; CDR3 DNA: TGTGCCAGCAGTGAAGATCGATGGGGCCCCTCCTACGAGCAGTACTTC; CDR3 protein: CASSEDRWGPSYEQYF
V gene: TRBV11-2; D gene: NA; clone size: NA; J gene: TRBJ2-7; CDR3 DNA: TGTGCCAGCAGCCCTACGGACAGACGGTCCTACGAGCAGTACTTC; CDR3 protein: CASSPTDRRSYEQYF
V gene: TRBV5-1; D gene: TRBD2; clone size: NA; J gene: TRBJ2-1; CDR3 DNA: TGCGCCAGCAGCTTGGATCGCGGGAGGAATTATGAGCAGTTCTTC; CDR3 protein: CASSLDRGRNYEQFF
V gene: TRBV18; D gene: TRBD2; clone size: NA; J gene: TRBJ2-1; CDR3 DNA: TGTGCCAGCTCACCACCGGGCGGGAGCCCTTCCTACAATGAGCAGTTCTTC; CDR3 protein: CASSPPGGSPSYNEQFF
V gene: TRBV5-1; D gene: NA; clone size: NA; J gene: TRBJ1-5; CDR3 DNA: TGCGCCAGCAGCTTGGGTGGGGGGTCGCCCCAGCATTTT; CDR3 protein: CASSLGGGSPQHF
V gene: TRBV29-1; D gene: TRBD1; clone size: NA; J gene: TRBJ1-1; CDR3 DNA: TGCAGCGGCATTGGACAGGGGGGGACTGAAGCTTTCTTT; CDR3 protein: CSGIGQGGTEAFF
V gene: TRBV3-1/TRBV3-2; D gene: NA; clone size: NA; J gene: TRBJ2-1; CDR3 DNA: TGTGCCAGCAGCAACTTAGCTTTCTCCTACAATGAGCAGTTCTTC; CDR3 protein: CASSNLAFSYNEQFF
V gene: TRBV28; D gene: NA; clone size: NA; J gene: TRBJ1-4; CDR3 DNA: TGTGCCACGGGTCCTCAGGGGGAAAAACTGTTTTTT; CDR3 protein: CATGPQGEKLFF
V gene: TRBV9; D gene: TRBD1; clone size: few; J gene: TRBJ2-5; CDR3 DNA: TGTGCCAGCAGCGGACTCGGGACAGGCCAAGAGACCCAGTACTTC; CDR3 protein: CASSGLGTGQETQYF
V gene: TRBV20-1; D gene: NA; clone size: few; J gene: TRBJ1-1; CDR3 DNA: TGCAGTGCTAGTTCGAGTGCTTTCTTT; CDR3 protein: CSASSSAFF
V gene: TRBV5-1; D gene: TRBD2; clone size: NA; J gene: TRBJ2-1; CDR3 DNA: TGCGCCAGCAGCACGGGACTAGACAATGAGCAGTTCTTC; CDR3 protein: CASSTGLDNEQFF
V gene: TRBV9; D gene: NA; clone size: few; J gene: TRBJ2-3; CDR3 DNA: TGTGCCAGCAGCGTAGCCCCCCAGGATACGCAGTATTTT; CDR3 protein: CASSVAPQDTQYF
V gene: TRBV7-2; D gene: TRBD2; clone size: NA; J gene: TRBJ2-1; CDR3 DNA: TGTGCCAGCAGCCCCAACGGACTAGCGGGCGGGGGTGAGCAGTTCTTC; CDR3 protein: CASSPNGLAGGGEQFF
V gene: TRBV2; D gene: NA; clone size: NA; J gene: TRBJ1-2; CDR3 DNA: TGTGCCAGCAGTCAGGGCTATGGCTACACCTTC; CDR3 protein: CASSQGYGYTF
V gene: TRBV7-9; D gene: TRBD1; clone size: NA; J gene: TRBJ2-3; CDR3 DNA: TGTGCCAGCAGATCGGCCGGGACAGGGATGACAGATACGCAGTATTTT; CDR3 protein: CASRSAGTGMTDTQYF
V gene: TRBV30; D gene: TRBD1; clone size: NA; J gene: TRBJ1-6; CDR3 DNA: TGTGCCTACCTCCCCGGGACAGGGACTTCACCCCTCCACTTT; CDR3 protein: CAYLPGTGTSPLHF
V gene: TRBV6-6; D gene: NA; clone size: NA; J gene: TRBJ2-1; CDR3 DNA: TGTGCCAGCGAAACCGGGACAAAGCAGTTCTTC; CDR3 protein: CASETGTKQFF
V gene: TRBV12-3/TRBV12-4; D gene: TRBD2; clone size: NA; J gene: TRBJ2-2; CDR3 DNA: TGTGCCAGTCGGGAGGGCCAAACCGGGGAGCTGTTTTTT; CDR3 protein: CASREGQTGELFF
V gene: TRBV28; D gene: TRBD1; clone size: NA; J gene: TRBJ1-2; CDR3 DNA: TGTGCCAGCAGTTTAGACAGGGTTGGTGGCTACACCTTC; CDR3 protein: CASSLDRVGGYTF
V gene: TRBV2; D gene: TRBD2; clone size: NA; J gene: TRBJ2-7; CDR3 DNA: TGTGCCAGCAGTTCGGGACTACCTTCCTACGAGCAGTACTTC; CDR3 protein: CASSSGLPSYEQYF
V gene: TRBV2; D gene: TRBD1; clone size: few; J gene: TRBJ1-2; CDR3 DNA: TGTGCCAGCAGGTCCACCGGGACAGATTTTGGCTACACCTTC; CDR3 protein: CASRSTGTDFGYTF
V gene: TRBV5-6; D gene: NA; clone size: NA; J gene: TRBJ2-1; CDR3 DNA: TGTGCCAGCAGCTTGCAGTCCCTAGGCTACAATGAGCAGTTCTTC; CDR3 protein: CASSLQSLGYNEQFF
V gene: TRBV28; D gene: TRBD1; clone size: NA; J gene: TRBJ2-1; CDR3 DNA: TGTGCCAGCAGTAACCAACCCCCGACAGGGGGCGACCTCAATGAGCAGTTCTTC; CDR3 protein: CASSNQPPTGGDLNEQFF
V gene: TRBV6-5; D gene: NA; clone size: NA; J gene: TRBJ2-3; CDR3 DNA: TGTGCCAGCAGTTACTCAGGAACAGGGTCAGATACGCAGTATTTT; CDR3 protein: CASSYSGTGSDTQYF
V gene: TRBV7-2; D gene: TRBD2; clone size: once; J gene: TRBJ2-3; CDR3 DNA: TGTGCCAGCAGCTTATCCCTAGCGGAGATGAGCACAGATACGCAGTATTTT; CDR3 protein: CASSLSLAEMSTDTQYF
V gene: TRBV20-1; D gene: NA; clone size: NA; J gene: TRBJ2-7; CDR3 DNA: TGCAGTGCTCCCAGACAAGACAAGCAGTACTTC; CDR3 protein: CSAPRQDKQYF
V gene: TRBV6-1; D gene: NA; clone size: NA; J gene: TRBJ1-2; CDR3 DNA: TGTGCCAGCAGTGAAGCGGGCGGGGATCCCTATGGCTACACCTTC; CDR3 protein: CASSEAGGDPYGYTF
V gene: TRBV5-1; D gene: TRBD1; clone size: NA; J gene: TRBJ2-2; CDR3 DNA: TGCGCCAGCACGAGGGACAGCGCGAACACCGGGGAGCTGTTTTTT; CDR3 protein: CASTRDSANTGELFF
V gene: TRBV28; D gene: NA; clone size: NA; J gene: TRBJ2-4; CDR3 DNA: TGTGCCAGCAGTTTGAGGCCGGATATAAACATTCAGTACTTC; CDR3 protein: CASSLRPDINIQYF
V gene: TRBV21-1; D gene: NA; clone size: NA; J gene: TRBJ2-2; CDR3 DNA: TGTGCCAGTAAACGGAAGCGGGAGGACGCTACCGGGGAGCTGTTTTTT; CDR3 protein: CASKRKREDATGELFF
V gene: TRBV27; D gene: TRBD1; clone size: NA; J gene: TRBJ1-2; CDR3 DNA: TGTGCCAGCAGTTTCACGGGACAGAACTATGGCTACACCTTC; CDR3 protein: CASSFTGQNYGYTF
V gene: TRBV28; D gene: TRBD2; clone size: NA; J gene: TRBJ2-1; CDR3 DNA: TGTGCCAGCGCACTACCGGGACTAGCGGGAGATTACAATGAGCAGTTCTTC; CDR3 protein: CASALPGLAGDYNEQFF
V gene: TRBV5-5; D gene: TRBD1; clone size: NA; J gene: TRBJ1-1; CDR3 DNA: TGTGCCAGCAGCTCCCGACAGGGACCTGAAGCTTTCTTT; CDR3 protein: CASSSRQGPEAFF
V gene: TRBV19; D gene: NA; clone size: once; J gene: TRBJ2-1; CDR3 DNA: TGTGCCAGTAGTATTACCAGACTGAGCAATGAGCAGTTCTTC; CDR3 protein: CASSITRLSNEQFF
V gene: TRBV3-1/TRBV3-2; D gene: TRBD2; clone size: once; J gene: TRBJ2-3; CDR3 DNA: TGTGCCAGCAGCCAAGGAAGGGGTCCTAGCGGGAGGGTTTGGACAGATACGCAGTATTTT; CDR3 protein: CASSQGRGPSGRVWTDTQYF
V gene: TRBV18; D gene: NA; clone size: NA; J gene: TRBJ2-4; CDR3 DNA: TGTGCCAGCTCACCAACAGTTCAAAACATTCAGTACTTC; CDR3 protein: CASSPTVQNIQYF
V gene: TRBV6-6; D gene: NA; clone size: NA; J gene: TRBJ1-6; CDR3 DNA: TGTGCCAGCAGTTATGGGGAGAGACCCCTCCACTTT; CDR3 protein: CASSYGERPLHF
V gene: TRBV19; D gene: NA; clone size: NA; J gene: TRBJ1-2; CDR3 DNA: TGTGCCAGTAGTATAGATCCCGAAGCCCTCTATGGCTACACCTTC; CDR3 protein: CASSIDPEALYGYTF
V gene: TRBV5-1; D gene: TRBD2; clone size: NA; J gene: TRBJ2-7; CDR3 DNA: TGCGCCAGCAGCTTAGGACTAGCGGGAGCTGGAGAGCAGTACTTC; CDR3 protein: CASSLGLAGAGEQYF
V gene: TRBV23-1; D gene: NA; clone size: NA; J gene: TRBJ1-5; CDR3 DNA: TGCGCCAGCAGTCAATCGAGGGGAAAGGGACTTGGGCCCCAGCATTTT; CDR3 protein: CASSQSRGKGLGPQHF
V gene: TRBV11-3; D gene: TRBD2; clone size: NA; J gene: TRBJ2-2; CDR3 DNA: TGTGCCAGCAGCTTGACTAGCGGGAGTACGGGGGAGCTGTTTTTT; CDR3 protein: CASSLTSGSTGELFF
V gene: TRBV28; D gene: NA; clone size: once; J gene: TRBJ1-5; CDR3 DNA: TGTGCCTCTCTCGGGGGTGGCAATCAGCCCCAGCATTTT; CDR3 protein: CASLGGGNQPQHF
V gene: TRBV10-3; D gene: NA; clone size: NA; J gene: TRBJ2-3; CDR3 DNA: TGTGCCATCAGTCGAGGTGGGGGGAACACAGATACGCAGTATTTT; CDR3 protein: CAISRGGGNTDTQYF
V gene: TRBV6-6; D gene: NA; clone size: NA; J gene: TRBJ1-2; CDR3 DNA: TGTGCCAGCAGCCTCGGGGGCTATGGCTACACCTTC; CDR3 protein: CASSLGGYGYTF
V gene: TRBV7-9; D gene: NA; clone size: once; J gene: TRBJ1-5; CDR3 DNA: TGTGCCAGCAGCCTTAGCAATCAGCCCCAGCATTTT; CDR3 protein: CASSLSNQPQHF
V gene: TRBV7-9; D gene: NA; clone size: NA; J gene: TRBJ2-3; CDR3 DNA: TGTGCCAGCAGCTCCTCAGACGGTGGAGGTGATACGCAGTATTTT; CDR3 protein: CASSSSDGGGDTQYF
V gene: TRBV29-1; D gene: NA; clone size: NA; J gene: TRBJ2-1; CDR3 DNA: TGCAGCGTTGGTCGGGGTGAAAGCTCCTACAATGAGCAGTTCTTC; CDR3 protein: CSVGRGESSYNEQFF
V gene: TRBV6-5; D gene: NA; clone size: NA; J gene: TRBJ2-2; CDR3 DNA: TGTGCCAGCAGTTACGTAAGAGCGAACACCGGGGAGCTGTTTTTT; CDR3 protein: CASSYVRANTGELFF
V gene: TRBV3-1/TRBV3-2; D gene: TRBD1; clone size: NA; J gene: TRBJ1-2; CDR3 DNA: TGTGCCAGCAGCTCCCGGGACAGGGTCGGGGGCTACACCTTC; CDR3 protein: CASSSRDRVGGYTF
V gene: TRBV5-1; D gene: NA; clone size: NA; J gene: TRBJ1-2; CDR3 DNA: TGCGCCAGCAGCTTGGGGCTGGTTGATGGCTACACCTTC; CDR3 protein: CASSLGLVDGYTF
V gene: TRBV5-1; D gene: TRBD1; clone size: NA; J gene: TRBJ1-2; CDR3 DNA: TGCGCCAGCAGCTCTGGGACAGGGGACTATGGCTACACCTTC; CDR3 protein: CASSSGTGDYGYTF
V gene: TRBV3-1/TRBV3-2; D gene: NA; clone size: NA; J gene: TRBJ2-3; CDR3 DNA: TGTGCCAGCAGCCCAGACCCAAATACGCAGTATTTT; CDR3 protein: CASSPDPNTQYF
V gene: TRBV18; D gene: TRBD1; clone size: NA; J gene: TRBJ1-2; CDR3 DNA: TGTGCCAGCTCACCAACTGACAGGGCGAAATACACCTTC; CDR3 protein: CASSPTDRAKYTF
V gene: TRBV28; D gene: NA; clone size: NA; J gene: TRBJ2-1; CDR3 DNA: TGTGCCAGCAGTTTCCCCTTATATTCCTACAATGAGCAGTTCTTC; CDR3 protein: CASSFPLYSYNEQFF